This T cell receptor (beta chain) is from a study of Graves' ophthalmopathy and Graves' hyperthyroidism. This clonotype has just a few counts. The authors amplified TCR beta CDR3 regions from RNA transcripts. HTBI primers primed a first-round RT-PCR, and a second-round multiplex PCR followed. From the multiplex PCR reads, TCRdb called clonotypes with MiXCR, one entry per CDR3 protein. The sample consists of over 450,000 distinct CDR3 sequences, under 15% of them appearing once. Trimming took 0 bases from V and 4 from J, leaving 12 bases between them. Germline CDR1 and CDR2: LNHNV and YYDKDF (reference sequence). The CDR3 runs 15 residues. CAS ≥3, NOSPECS ≥4, moderate-to-severe activity and duration under 3 months marked donors with ophthalmopathy.

This sequence originates from a woman aged 25 to 39 with Graves' ophthalmopathy. V gene TRBV15 combines with J gene TRBJ1-2, with a tentative D call TRBD1 (6 bases). The source material was blood. The CDR3 DNA reads as TGTGCCACCAGCAGAGATAGGGGGGGGAGCTATGGCTACACCTTC. It specifies CATSRDRGGSYGYTF. Complete variable domain (other parts from reference TRBV15 and TRBJ1-2): DAMVIQNPRYQVTQFGKPVTLSCSQTLNHNVMYWYQQKSSQAPKLLFHYYDKDFNNEADTPDNFQSRRPNTSFCFLDIRSPGLGDTAMYLCATSRDRGGSYGYTFGSGTRLTVV.